This T cell receptor beta chain stems from a study of glioma-infiltrating T cells. General study results and limits: Gliomas, especially low-grade, showed above-expected tissue-blood divergence; non-neoplastic patients showed below. CDR3 overlap between tissue and blood was very small.

Only a few counts were recorded for this clonotype. Its antigen is as yet unknown. V lost 3 bases, J lost 6 bases, and 14 bases lay in between. The CDR3 is 15 residues long. The V gene's germline CDR1 is SGHAT and CDR2 FQNNGV. The iRepertoire nested amplicon-rescue multiplex PCR amplified TCR alpha and beta CDR3s from RNA. Input was 100-400 ng of tissue mRNA or PBMC total RNA. Using its own MiXCR run on the multiplex PCR reads, TCRdb lists one record per CDR3 protein. Altogether roughly 200,000 distinct CDR3 sequences are present, over 30% being singletons, with the ten largest covering roughly a fifth.

J is TRBJ2-2 and V is TRBV11-2, with D perhaps assigned TRBD1 or TRBD2 (6 bases each). Sequencing was performed on glioma tissue, nonneoplastic brain tissue, or PBMCs (not recorded which). The TCR comes from a human donor with low-grade glioma or glioblastoma, undergoing nonglioma brain surgery, or in good health (not recorded which). In DNA, the CDR3 is TGTGCCAGCAGCTTTGTGACAGGAGGGGCCGGGGAGCTGTTTTTT. Encoded protein: CASSFVTGGAGELFF.